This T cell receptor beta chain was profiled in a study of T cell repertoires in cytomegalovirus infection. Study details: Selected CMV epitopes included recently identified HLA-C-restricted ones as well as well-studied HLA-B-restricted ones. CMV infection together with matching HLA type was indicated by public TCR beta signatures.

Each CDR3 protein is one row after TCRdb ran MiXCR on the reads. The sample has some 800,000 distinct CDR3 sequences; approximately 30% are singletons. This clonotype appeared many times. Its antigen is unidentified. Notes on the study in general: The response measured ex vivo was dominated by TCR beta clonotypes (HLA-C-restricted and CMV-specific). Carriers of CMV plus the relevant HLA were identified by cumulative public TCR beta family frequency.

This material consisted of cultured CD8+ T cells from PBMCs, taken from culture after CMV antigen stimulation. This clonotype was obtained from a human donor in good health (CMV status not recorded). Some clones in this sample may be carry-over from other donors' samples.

This CDR3 reads CASSQDEGGAVEQYF. Here the CDR3 DNA reads TGTGCCAGCAGCCAAGATGAGGGGGGGGCAGTTGAGCAGTACTTC. The chain recombines TRBV4-2 with TRBJ2-7, with a tentative D call TRBD2 (7 bases). Germline CDR1 and CDR2: LGHNA and YNFKEQ. V lost 0 bases and J 7 bases, leaving 16 bases between the germline ends. This CDR3 comprises 15 residues.